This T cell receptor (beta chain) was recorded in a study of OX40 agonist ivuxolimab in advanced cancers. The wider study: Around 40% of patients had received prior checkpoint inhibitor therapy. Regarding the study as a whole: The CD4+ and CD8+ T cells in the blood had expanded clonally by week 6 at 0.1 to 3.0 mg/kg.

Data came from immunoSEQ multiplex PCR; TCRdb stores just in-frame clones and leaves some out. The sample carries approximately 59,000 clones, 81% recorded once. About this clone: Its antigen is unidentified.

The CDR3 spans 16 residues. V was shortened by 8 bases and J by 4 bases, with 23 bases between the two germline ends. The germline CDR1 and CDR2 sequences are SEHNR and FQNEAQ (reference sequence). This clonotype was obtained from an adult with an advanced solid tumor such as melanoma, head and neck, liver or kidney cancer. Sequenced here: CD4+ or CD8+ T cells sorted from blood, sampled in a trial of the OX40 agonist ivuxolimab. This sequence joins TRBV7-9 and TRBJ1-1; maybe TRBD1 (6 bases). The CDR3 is CASHLPRNRVATEAFF. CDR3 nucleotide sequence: TGTGCCAGCCATCTGCCCAGGAACAGGGTGGCCACTGAAGCTTTCTTT.